This TCR beta chain was observed in a study of PD-1 blockade in mismatch repair-deficient tumors (dated by TCRdb to about 2017). For the study in its entirety: Between September 2013 and September 2016, the trial enrolled 86 consecutive patients with about a dozen mismatch repair-deficient cancer types, every one of whom had been previously treated and was progressing. Deep sequencing of TCR CDR3 regions was used to track tumor-associated T cell clones in peripheral blood of patients responding to PD-1 blockade.

Note on this clone: Its antigen remains unidentified. There are no base qualities to consult, and no much larger clone falls within one base.

The library was made by the immunoSEQ multiplex PCR assay. TCRdb's version of the immuneACCESS table is confined to in-frame rearrangements and falls short of the full clone set. An unresolved V gene accounts for under half of the shortfall where checked; the remainder is of unknown origin. This sample lists 60,000 to 65,000 clones; approximately 90% were detected once. The ten largest account for approximately 13% of the sample. The junction shows trimming of 5 bases on V and 3 bases on J, plus 13 bases between the germline ends. The CDR3 covers 15 residues, taking in both the cysteine and the phenylalanine. CDR3 DNA only is kept here, 45 bases in frame from base 1. Based on the germline V gene, the CDR1 and CDR2 sequences are SGHTA and FQGNSA. General conclusions and limits of the study: Rapid expansion after pembrolizumab followed by contraction, generally before radiologic responses, was shown by tumor-resident clones, which were often undetectable in blood before treatment.

Mismatch repair deficiency in every enrolled patient was established by polymerase chain reaction or immunohistochemistry. TCR sequencing was carried out for three patients who responded to pembrolizumab therapy. Pembrolizumab PD-1 blockade was prospectively tested in advanced mismatch repair-deficient cancers, regardless of tissue of origin, in the phase II trial. Peripheral blood T cell samples were gathered serially, both before PD-1 blockade started and at multiple time points afterward. Blood sampling times were expressed in weeks after the first pembrolizumab dose. The sequence derives from an adult with mismatch repair-deficient cancer. The rearrangement combines TRBV7-2 with TRBJ2-2; the D gene is tentatively TRBD1 or TRBD2, each matching 6 bases. Here the sequenced sample was peripheral blood, taken 52 weeks after starting pembrolizumab. At the DNA level, the sequence is TGTGCCAGCAGCCAACCGGGGGCGCACACCGGGGAGCTGTTTTTT. Protein translation: CASSQPGAHTGELFF.